The sequence of this TCR beta chain was determined in a study of lymphopenia after photon versus proton radiotherapy. Study outcomes and limitations: In patients who died, overall survival fell as post-nadir TCR diversity dropped more. Authors raise, but do not show, better survival with proton therapy. Oligoclonal CD8+ Temra expansion after nadir drove photon patients' diversity drop. Relative stability marked proton patients; photon patients lost diversity and naive cells.

With respect to this clone: Its antigen is not known.

Between the trimmed V and J ends, which lost 4 bases and 1 base, there was a span of 15 bases. This CDR3 contains 16 residues. Germline values: CDR1 SGHAT, CDR2 FQDESV (reference sequence). Assay used: immunoSEQ multiplex PCR; TCRdb lists only in-frame clones, some missing. The sample comprises more than 15,000 clones, roughly 86% of which are singletons, and 2.9% rests with the top ten. This receptor was taken from a woman aged 45-60 years with pancreatic cancer. V gene TRBV11-1 combines with J gene TRBJ2-3; D gene unclear. The material sequenced was peripheral blood, taken from a patient treated with photon-based radiotherapy. The CDR3 DNA sequence: TGTGCCAGCAGCTCCGGGCCCCCCCTGGGCACAGATACGCAGTATTTT. Encoded protein: CASSSGPPLGTDTQYF.